Listed below are T cell receptor beta chains from one sample, sequenced in a study of Ad26.COV2.S vaccination and SARS-CoV-2 variants. This table comes from immunoSEQ multiplex PCR, and its TCRdb copy is limited to in-frame clones, with some not included. The table includes 350,000 to 500,000 clones, 90% detected once. The source was peripheral blood, collected in a trial of Ad26.COV2.S vaccine versus placebo. The receptors derive from a person aged 18-65 years who received the Ad26.COV2.S COVID-19 vaccine or a placebo. The CDR3 runs from the conserved cysteine through the conserved F or W. The D gene is left open where the match is weak. Some rows mark clone size as missing; the rest say once, few, many or name a class of expanded clone.

d_call clone_size j_call v_call cdr3_aa cdr3_nt
TRBD2 NA TRBJ2-2 TRBV3-1/TRBV3-2 CASSHSPTSGIFTGELFF TGTGCCAGCAGCCATTCTCCTACTAGCGGGATCTTCACCGGGGAGCTGTTTTTT
NA NA TRBJ2-7 TRBV6-2/TRBV6-3 CASSYPDRDKLSYEQYF TGTGCCAGCAGTTACCCCGACCGGGACAAACTCTCCTACGAGCAGTACTTC
NA NA TRBJ2-1 TRBV25-1 CASSERGAGYNEQFF TGTGCCAGCAGTGAACGAGGGGCAGGCTACAATGAGCAGTTCTTC
NA NA TRBJ2-7 TRBV28 CASTGATFEQYF TGTGCCAGCACCGGGGCAACTTTCGAGCAGTACTTC
NA NA TRBJ1-1 TRBV19 CASSIDPRNTEAFF TGTGCCAGTAGTATAGATCCGAGGAACACTGAAGCTTTCTTT
TRBD2 NA TRBJ2-1 TRBV6-5 CASSYSTSGTYNEQFF TGTGCCAGCAGTTATTCGACTAGCGGGACCTACAATGAGCAGTTCTTC
NA NA TRBJ2-1 TRBV27 CASSLWAGFNNNEQFF TGTGCCAGCAGTTTATGGGCGGGATTCAACAACAATGAGCAGTTCTTC
TRBD2 NA TRBJ2-1 TRBV3-1/TRBV3-2 CASSQVAGGYNEQFF TGTGCCAGCAGCCAAGTAGCGGGAGGATACAATGAGCAGTTCTTC
TRBD2 NA TRBJ2-1 TRBV7-9 CASGSLAGGTNEQFF TGTGCCAGCGGATCCCTAGCGGGAGGAACGAATGAGCAGTTCTTC
NA NA TRBJ2-7 TRBV7-2 CASSSTYEQYF TGTGCCAGCAGCTCGACCTACGAGCAGTACTTC
TRBD1 NA TRBJ2-1 TRBV7-6 CASSLGQGARNEQFF TGTGCCAGCAGCTTGGGCCAGGGGGCGCGGAATGAGCAGTTCTTC
TRBD1 NA TRBJ2-3 TRBV3-1/TRBV3-2 CASSRGQGTADTQYF TGTGCCAGCAGCCGTGGACAGGGGACAGCAGATACGCAGTATTTT
TRBD1 NA TRBJ1-4 TRBV5-1 CASSGRGLNEKLFF TGCGCCAGCAGCGGCAGGGGGCTGAATGAAAAACTGTTTTTT
NA NA TRBJ1-1 TRBV28 CASSFSRRNLNTEAFF TGTGCCAGCAGTTTCAGCCGTAGGAACCTGAACACTGAAGCTTTCTTT
TRBD2 NA TRBJ2-5 TRBV12-3/TRBV12-4 CASSRTRGETQYF TGTGCCAGCAGTCGGACTAGGGGAGAGACCCAGTACTTC
NA once TRBJ2-4 TRBV10-1 CGTPRRSAKNIQYF TGCGGCACTCCACGGCGTTCGGCCAAAAACATTCAGTACTTC
NA NA TRBJ1-4 TRBV27 CASSLSGRAEKLFF TGTGCCAGCAGTTTATCGGGTAGGGCTGAAAAACTGTTTTTT
NA NA TRBJ1-1 TRBV27 CASSSLGWNTEAFF TGTGCCAGCAGTTCCCTGGGATGGAACACTGAAGCTTTCTTT
NA NA TRBJ1-5 TRBV16 CASSQVAEALPRQPQHF TGTGCCAGCAGCCAAGTCGCTGAGGCTTTACCGAGGCAGCCCCAGCATTTT
TRBD1 NA TRBJ1-1 TRBV14 CASSHTGEMFENTEAFF TGTGCCAGCAGCCATACAGGGGAGATGTTTGAGAACACTGAAGCTTTCTTT